This TCR beta chain was profiled in a study of CD8 T cells in ankylosing spondylitis. V was trimmed by 7 bases and J by 3 bases, leaving 13 bases between them. Germline V gene sequence: CDR1 MNHNS, CDR2 SASEGT. This CDR3 spans 13 amino acids. Using quantitative 5'-RACE with molecular barcodes, the authors made TCR beta libraries. Using its own MiXCR run on the 5' RACE reads, TCRdb lists one record per CDR3 protein. The sample records roughly 180,000 distinct CDR3 sequences, roughly 10% being singletons. Findings and limits, study-wide: The authors found the disease-linked clones to be CD8+ and relatively rare in peripheral blood. A TCR beta motif of fewer than ten highly homologous variants seemed to mark ankylosing spondylitis blood. Before this, some motif variants had been reported in reactive arthritis synovial fluid and blood.

As for this clonotype: Its antigen remains unknown.

Sequencing was done on a sample of blood, either unsorted or a sorted T cell fraction (not recorded which). The origin of this receptor is a female donor with ankylosing spondylitis or in good health (not recorded which). The chain joins TRBV6-1 to TRBJ2-7; tentative D call: TRBD1 (7 bases). CDR3 in DNA: TGTGCCAGCACGCGGGACAGCCTCTACGAGCAGTACTTC. Translating it yields CASTRDSLYEQYF.